The source of this TCR beta chain is a study of blood T cell repertoires in COVID-19. Repertoires were generated with immunoSEQ multiplex PCR, while TCRdb's copy carries only in-frame clones and drops some. The sample includes about 160,000 clones, about 85% of them seen just once. The CDR3 spans 14 residues. The V end was cut by 6 bases, the J end by 0 bases, with 11 bases between. CDR1 is MNHEY and CDR2 is SVGAGI in the germline V gene. This sequence was found in a man older than 75 with COVID-19, enrolled during active disease. The rearrangement links TRBV6-5 to TRBJ1-1; D is undetermined. Sequenced: peripheral blood. The CDR3, as DNA: TGTGCCAGCAGCTCGGGTGGGTTGAACACTGAAGCTTTCTTT. As protein: CASSSGGLNTEAFF.